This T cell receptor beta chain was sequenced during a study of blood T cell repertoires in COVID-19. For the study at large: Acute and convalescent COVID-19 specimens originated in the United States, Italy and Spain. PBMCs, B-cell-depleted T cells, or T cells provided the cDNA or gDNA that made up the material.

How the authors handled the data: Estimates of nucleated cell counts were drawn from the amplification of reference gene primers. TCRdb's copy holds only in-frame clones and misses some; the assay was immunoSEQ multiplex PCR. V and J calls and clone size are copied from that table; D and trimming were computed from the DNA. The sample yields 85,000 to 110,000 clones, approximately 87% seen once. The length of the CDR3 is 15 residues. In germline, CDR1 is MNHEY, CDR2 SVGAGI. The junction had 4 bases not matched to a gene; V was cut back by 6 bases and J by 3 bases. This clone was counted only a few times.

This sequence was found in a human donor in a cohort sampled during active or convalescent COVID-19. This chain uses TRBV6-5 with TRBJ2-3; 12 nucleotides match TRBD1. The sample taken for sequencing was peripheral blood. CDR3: CASSGTGGWTDTQYF. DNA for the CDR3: TGTGCCAGCAGCGGGACAGGGGGCTGGACAGATACGCAGTATTTT.